These T cell receptor beta chains were read from a single sample in a study of response to subunit inactivated influenza vaccine. TCRdb passed the RT-PCR reads through MiXCR, listing each CDR3 protein once. The sample lists some 520,000 distinct CDR3 sequences; more than 15% were seen once. This material consisted of CD4+ T cells sorted from PBMCs, taken about 24 months after vaccination. Receptors originate from a man aged 50 to 75 who received an inactivated influenza vaccine. Both conserved end residues are part of each CDR3. D genes are given only for firm matches. Rows give clone size only sometimes, using once, few, many, or a class for an expanded clone.

clone_size	v_call	j_call	d_call	cdr3_nt	cdr3_aa
.	TRBV20-1	TRBJ1-4	TRBD1	TGCAGTGCCGGAACAGGGGGGACAACTAATGAAAAACTGTTTTTT	CSAGTGGTTNEKLFF
few	TRBV27	TRBJ2-2	.	TGTGCCAGCAGTCGCCAGGGTGTAATCGCCGGGGAGCTGTTTTTT	CASSRQGVIAGELFF
.	TRBV6-5	TRBJ2-7	.	TGTGCCAGCAGTTACCCAACAGGAACCGTGACCTCCTACGAGCAGTACTTC	CASSYPTGTVTSYEQYF
few	TRBV6-2/TRBV6-3	TRBJ2-1	TRBD2	TGTGCCAGCAGTTACAGGAGCGGGGGGGTCCCGTCCTACAATGAGCAGTTCTTC	CASSYRSGGVPSYNEQFF
.	TRBV3-1	TRBJ1-2	TRBD1	TGTGCCAGCAGCCCCACGACAGGGCCCATCGGCTACACCTTC	CASSPTTGPIGYTF
.	TRBV14	TRBJ1-1	.	TGTGCCAGCAGAGGGCAGGCCTACACTGAAGCTTTCTTT	CASRGQAYTEAFF
.	TRBV29-1	TRBJ2-1	.	TGCAGCGTTGGAACGGACTTGCGGAGCTCCTACAATGAGCAGTTCTTC	CSVGTDLRSSYNEQFF
.	TRBV11-2	TRBJ2-1	TRBD2	TGTGCCAGCAGCTTATTTCGCCGGACTAGCGGGACAGCACCCTACAATGAGCAGTTCTTC	CASSLFRRTSGTAPYNEQFF
.	TRBV5-6	TRBJ2-5	.	TGTGCCAGCAGCTTCTTCACAGGGAGAGAGACCCAGTACTTC	CASSFFTGRETQYF
.	TRBV10-1	TRBJ2-7	TRBD1	TGCGCCAGCAGTGAAAGACAGGGGGGCGAGCAGTACTTC	CASSERQGGEQYF
few	TRBV19	TRBJ1-2	.	TGTGCCAGTAGTCCCGACCCTAGACCGGGACAAGATGGCTACACCTTC	CASSPDPRPGQDGYTF
few	TRBV6-1	TRBJ2-1	.	TGTGCCAGCACCCTAGGGACTGCGTGGGTCAATGAGCAGTTCTTC	CASTLGTAWVNEQFF
.	TRBV5-1	TRBJ1-4	.	TGCGCCAGCAGCTTGTCACAAGCGCCTAATGAAAAACTGTTTTTT	CASSLSQAPNEKLFF
many	TRBV2	TRBJ2-7	.	TGTGCCAGCAGGGGACTTGTTGAGCAGTACTTC	CASRGLVEQYF
many	TRBV4-3	TRBJ2-7	TRBD2	TGCGCCAGCAGCCAGGATACCGGGACTAGCACATACGAGCAGTACTTC	CASSQDTGTSTYEQYF
few	TRBV20-1	TRBJ1-1	.	TGCAGTGTCTCCACAGGATGGCGTACTGAAGCTTTCTTT	CSVSTGWRTEAFF
few	TRBV27	TRBJ2-7	.	TGTGCCAGCAGTTTCATGGGAGGTGGTTACGAGCAGTACTTC	CASSFMGGGYEQYF
.	TRBV11-2	TRBJ1-1	.	TGTGCCAGCAGCTTAGGGACAAGGACCTCACATCGTGAAGCTTTCTTT	CASSLGTRTSHREAFF
few	TRBV4-3	TRBJ1-4	.	TGCGCCAGCAGCCCGAGGGGTGTAACTAATGAAAAACTGTTTTTT	CASSPRGVTNEKLFF
many	TRBV28	TRBJ1-1	.	TGTGCCAGCAGTTTATGGCCGGCAAACACTGAAGCTTTCTTT	CASSLWPANTEAFF
few	TRBV4-3	TRBJ1-3	.	TGCGCCAGCAGCCAAGATCCAGGCAGAGGAAACACCATATATTTT	CASSQDPGRGNTIYF
few	TRBV11-3	TRBJ2-2	.	TGTGCCAGCAGCTTTTCACCGAACACCGGGGAGCTGTTTTTT	CASSFSPNTGELFF
.	TRBV4-2	TRBJ2-2	TRBD1	TGTGCCAGCAGCCAAGATAGGACAGGGAGGACCGGGGAGCTGTTTTTT	CASSQDRTGRTGELFF
few	TRBV3-1	TRBJ2-2	.	TGTGCCAGCAGCCAATCTGGAGGGCCCACCGGGGAGCTGTTTTTT	CASSQSGGPTGELFF
few	TRBV6-1	TRBJ1-1	TRBD1	TGTGCCAGCAGTCCAGGGGGCCCGAACACTGAAGCTTTCTTT	CASSPGGPNTEAFF
.	TRBV20-1	TRBJ2-1	.	TGCAGTGCTAATGTTGGCGGGATCACCTACAATGAGCAGTTCTTC	CSANVGGITYNEQFF